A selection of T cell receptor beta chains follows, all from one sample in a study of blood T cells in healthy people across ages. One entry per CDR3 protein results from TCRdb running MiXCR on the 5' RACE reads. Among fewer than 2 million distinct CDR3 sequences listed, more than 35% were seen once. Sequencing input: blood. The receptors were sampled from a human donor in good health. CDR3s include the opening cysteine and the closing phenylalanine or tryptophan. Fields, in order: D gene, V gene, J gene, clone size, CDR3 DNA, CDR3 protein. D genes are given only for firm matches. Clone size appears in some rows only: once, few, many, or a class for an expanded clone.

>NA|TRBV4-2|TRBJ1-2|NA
TGTGCCAGCAGCCAAGAAGCGGTTTATGGCTACACCTTC
CASSQEAVYGYTF
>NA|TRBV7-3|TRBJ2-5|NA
TGTGCCAGCAGCTCGGGACCGAGCTGGGGGAATGAGCAGTACTTC
CASSSGPSWGNEQYF
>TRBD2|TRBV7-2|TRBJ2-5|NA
TGTGCCAGCAGCTTCTACTCGACTAGCGGGGAGACCCAGTACTTC
CASSFYSTSGETQYF
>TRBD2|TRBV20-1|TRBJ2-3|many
TGCAGTGCTAGTCGACTAGCGGGGGTTATAGATACGCAGTATTTT
CSASRLAGVIDTQYF
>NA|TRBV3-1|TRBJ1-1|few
TGTGCCAGCAGCCAATCGAGGAACACTGAAGCTTTCTTT
CASSQSRNTEAFF
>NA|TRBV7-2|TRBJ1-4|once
TGTGCCAGCAGCTTAGTGCCAGGGAGGGATGAAAAACTGTTTTTT
CASSLVPGRDEKLFF
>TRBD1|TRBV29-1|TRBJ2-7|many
TGCAGCGTTGAACAGGGGGCCTACGAGCAGTACTTC
CSVEQGAYEQYF
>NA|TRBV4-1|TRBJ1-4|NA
TGCGCCAGCAGCCAAGCGCTTAAGGATGAAAAACTGTTTTTT
CASSQALKDEKLFF
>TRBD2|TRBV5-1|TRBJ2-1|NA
TGCGCCAGCAGCCCCGGGGGGGATAATGAGCAGGTCTTC
CASSPGGDNEQVF
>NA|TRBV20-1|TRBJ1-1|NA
TGCAGTGCTAGAGGGCCGTTTCAAGACGGGATGAACACTGAAGCTTTCTTT
CSARGPFQDGMNTEAFF
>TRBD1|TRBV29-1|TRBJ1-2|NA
TGCAGCGTTGATAGGCCCAGGGACAGCTCCTATGACTACACCTTC
CSVDRPRDSSYDYTF
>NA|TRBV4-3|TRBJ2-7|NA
TGCGCCAGCAGCCCTACCCAGAGGAGCGAGCAGTACTTC
CASSPTQRSEQYF
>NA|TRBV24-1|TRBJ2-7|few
TGTGCCACCAGTGACCCCCGGGACAACTCCTACGAGCAGTACTTC
CATSDPRDNSYEQYF
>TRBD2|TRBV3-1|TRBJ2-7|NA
TGTGCCAGCAGCCGAGGTCCTAGCGGCTCCTACGAGCAGTACTTC
CASSRGPSGSYEQYF
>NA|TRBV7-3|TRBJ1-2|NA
TGTGCCAGCAGCCGGGGGAGCGGTGGCTACACCTTC
CASSRGSGGYTF
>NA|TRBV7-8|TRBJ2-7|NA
TGTGCCAGCAGCCCCGCAACAAGAACCTACGAGCAGTACTTC
CASSPATRTYEQYF
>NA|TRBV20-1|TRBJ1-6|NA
TGCAGTGCCCAAGCGGAGTCCTGGAGCTCCTATAATTCACCCCTCCACTTT
CSAQAESWSSYNSPLHF
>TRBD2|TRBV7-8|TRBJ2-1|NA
TGTGCCAGCAGCGGGCTAGCGGGGGGAGTCATCGATGAGCAGTTCTTC
CASSGLAGGVIDEQFF
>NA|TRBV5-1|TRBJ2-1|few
TGCGCCAGCAGCTTGGTAAGGGGGATACACAATGAGCAGTTCTTC
CASSLVRGIHNEQFF